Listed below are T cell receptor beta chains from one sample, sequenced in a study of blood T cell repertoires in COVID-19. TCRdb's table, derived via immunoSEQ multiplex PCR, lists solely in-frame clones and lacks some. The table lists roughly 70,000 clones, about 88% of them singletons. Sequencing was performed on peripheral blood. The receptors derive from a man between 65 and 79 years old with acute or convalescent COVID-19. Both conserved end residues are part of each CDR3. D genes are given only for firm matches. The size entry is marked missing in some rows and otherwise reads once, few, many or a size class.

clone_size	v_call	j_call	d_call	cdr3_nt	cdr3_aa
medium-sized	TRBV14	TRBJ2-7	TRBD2	TGTGCCAGCAGCCCGGGACTAGCGGGTGGGTACGAGCAGTACTTC	CASSPGLAGGYEQYF
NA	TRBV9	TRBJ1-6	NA	TGTGCCAGCAGTACCGGAGACTCCTATAATTCACCCCTCCACTTT	CASSTGDSYNSPLHF
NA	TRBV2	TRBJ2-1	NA	TGTGCCAGCACCAGGGGTTACAATGAGCAGTTCTTC	CASTRGYNEQFF
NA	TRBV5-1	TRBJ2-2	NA	TGCGCCAGCAGCTTTAGTACCGGGGAGCTGTTTTTT	CASSFSTGELFF
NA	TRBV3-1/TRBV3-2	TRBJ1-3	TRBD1	TGTGCCAGCAGCAAAACCCGGGACAGGGCAAGAAACACCATATATTTT	CASSKTRDRARNTIYF
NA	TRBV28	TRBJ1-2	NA	TGTGCCAGCAAAATGGACACCCTAACGGGCTACACCTTC	CASKMDTLTGYTF
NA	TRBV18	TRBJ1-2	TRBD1	TGTGCCAGCTCACCGACGACAGGGCTTAACTATGGCTACACCTTC	CASSPTTGLNYGYTF
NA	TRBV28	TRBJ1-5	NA	TGTGCCAGCCGTATCGAGCGGCAGCTCAATCAGCCCCAGCATTTT	CASRIERQLNQPQHF
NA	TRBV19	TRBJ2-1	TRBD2	TGTGCCAGTAGTTTAGGAAAGCTAGCGGGGGCTCATACCGACTCCTACAATGAGCAGTTCTTC	CASSLGKLAGAHTDSYNEQFF
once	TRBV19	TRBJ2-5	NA	TGTGCCAGTAGTATCGCCAGGGGGGAACCTAGGGAGACCCAGTACTTC	CASSIARGEPRETQYF
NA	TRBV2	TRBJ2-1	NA	TGTGCCAGCAGTGGCACGGGATCGCAGTTCTTC	CASSGTGSQFF
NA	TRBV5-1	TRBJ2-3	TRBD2	TGCGCCAGCAGCTTGGGACTAGCGGGGGGCACAGATACGCAGTATTTT	CASSLGLAGGTDTQYF
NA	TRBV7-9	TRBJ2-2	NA	TGTGCCAGCAGCCCAGGGACAACAACTCTCGGGGAGCTGTTTTTT	CASSPGTTTLGELFF
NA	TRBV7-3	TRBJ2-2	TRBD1	TGTGCCAGCAGCCCGGGACAGGGGGGCACCGGGGAGCTGTTTTTT	CASSPGQGGTGELFF
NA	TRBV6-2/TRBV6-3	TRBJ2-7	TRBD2	TGTGCCAGCAGCCACCCAGGCTTTCTAGCGGGGGGGCCCCCCTACGAGCAGTACTTC	CASSHPGFLAGGPPYEQYF
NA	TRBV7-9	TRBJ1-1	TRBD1	TGTGCCAGCAGCCGTCAGGGGGTCCCTGAAGCTTTCTTT	CASSRQGVPEAFF
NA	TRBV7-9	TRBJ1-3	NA	TGTGCCAGCAGCCGGGGACTGCACTCTGGAAACACCATATATTTT	CASSRGLHSGNTIYF
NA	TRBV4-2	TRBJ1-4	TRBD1	TGTGCCAGCAGCCTCGCTTCCGGGACAGCTACAACTAATGAAAAACTGTTTTTT	CASSLASGTATTNEKLFF
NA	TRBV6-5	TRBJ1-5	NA	TGTGCCAGCAGAGGAGGGGGGGCTGGTCAGCCCCAGCATTTT	CASRGGGAGQPQHF
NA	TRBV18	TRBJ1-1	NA	TGTGCCAGCTCACCACCGACAATGAACACTGAAGCTTTCTTT	CASSPPTMNTEAFF
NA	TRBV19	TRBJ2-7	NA	TGTGCCAGTAGTCAAAAAGGACAGTCCTACGAGCAGTACTTC	CASSQKGQSYEQYF
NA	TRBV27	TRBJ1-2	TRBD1	TGTGCCAGCAGTCCCGGGACAGCTCCTAACTATGGCTACACCTTC	CASSPGTAPNYGYTF
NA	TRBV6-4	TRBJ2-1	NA	TGTGCCAGCAGTGACACGGACAGCACCTACAATGAGCAGTTCTTC	CASSDTDSTYNEQFF
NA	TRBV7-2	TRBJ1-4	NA	TGTGCCAGCAGCTTAGCGCAGGGCACAACTAATGAAAAACTGTTTTTT	CASSLAQGTTNEKLFF
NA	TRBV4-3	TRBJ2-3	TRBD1	TGCGCCAGCAGCCGAGGGGACAGGGGTACGGATACGCAGTATTTT	CASSRGDRGTDTQYF
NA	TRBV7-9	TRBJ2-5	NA	TGTGCCAGCAGCTTAGACGACAGCCACCCACAAGAGACCCAGTACTTC	CASSLDDSHPQETQYF
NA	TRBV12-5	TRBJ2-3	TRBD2	TGTGCTAGTGCCCCCGGACTAGCGGCTAGCACAGATACGCAGTATTTT	CASAPGLAASTDTQYF
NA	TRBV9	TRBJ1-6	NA	TGTGCCAGCAGCTACCGCCCTTACGTATTAGATAATTCACCCCTCCACTTT	CASSYRPYVLDNSPLHF
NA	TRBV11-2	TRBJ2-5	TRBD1	TGTGCCAGCAGCGCCGGACAGGGGAGAGGGCCAGAGACCCAGTACTTC	CASSAGQGRGPETQYF
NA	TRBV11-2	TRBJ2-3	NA	TGTGCCAGCAGCCAACTACGATTCACAGATACGCAGTATTTT	CASSQLRFTDTQYF
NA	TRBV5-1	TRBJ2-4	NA	TGCGCCAGCAGCTTGGCCATGGGCAGTACCAAAAACATTCAGTACTTC	CASSLAMGSTKNIQYF
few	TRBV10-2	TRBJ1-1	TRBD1	TGCGCCAGCAGTGAAGGACAGGGGGCAGGGAACACTGAAGCTTTCTTT	CASSEGQGAGNTEAFF
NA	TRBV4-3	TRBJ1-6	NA	TGCGCCAGCAGCCAAGATAGGAGAAATTCACCCCTCCACTTT	CASSQDRRNSPLHF
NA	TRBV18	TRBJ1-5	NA	TGTGCCAGCTCACGATCTAACACGGGTAACAATCAGCCCCAGCATTTT	CASSRSNTGNNQPQHF
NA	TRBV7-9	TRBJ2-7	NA	TGTGCCAGCAGCTTAGGGGGGACACTCCGGGAGCAGTACTTC	CASSLGGTLREQYF
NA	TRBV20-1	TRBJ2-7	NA	TGCAGTGCTAGTTCGGGATACCCAACGGGGGAGCAGTACTTC	CSASSGYPTGEQYF
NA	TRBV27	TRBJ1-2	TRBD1	TGTGCCAGCAGTAGGACAGGGCCTAACTATGGCTACACCTTC	CASSRTGPNYGYTF
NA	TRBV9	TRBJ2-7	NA	TGTGCCAGCAGCGTAGACCAGGGGACGTACGAGCAGTACTTC	CASSVDQGTYEQYF
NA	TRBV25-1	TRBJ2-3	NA	TGTGCCAGCACGGTGACAGATACGCAGTATTTT	CASTVTDTQYF
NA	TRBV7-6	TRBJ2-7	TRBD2	TGTGCCAGCAGCTTATCCTCGGGGACCGGACTAGCGTTTATCTACGAGCAGTACTTC	CASSLSSGTGLAFIYEQYF
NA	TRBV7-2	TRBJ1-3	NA	TGTGCCAGCACCCTAAGCTGGGGGGCTGGAAACACCATATATTTT	CASTLSWGAGNTIYF